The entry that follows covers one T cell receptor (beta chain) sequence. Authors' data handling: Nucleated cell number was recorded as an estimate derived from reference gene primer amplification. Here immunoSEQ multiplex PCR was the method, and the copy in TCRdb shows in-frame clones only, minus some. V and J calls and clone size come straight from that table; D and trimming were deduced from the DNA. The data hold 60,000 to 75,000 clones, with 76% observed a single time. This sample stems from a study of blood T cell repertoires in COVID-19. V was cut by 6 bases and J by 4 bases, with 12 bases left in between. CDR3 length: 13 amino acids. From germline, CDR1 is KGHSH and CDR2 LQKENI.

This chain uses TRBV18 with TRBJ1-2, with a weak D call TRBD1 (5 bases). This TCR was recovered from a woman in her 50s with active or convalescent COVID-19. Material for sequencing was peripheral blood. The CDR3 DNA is TGTGCCAGCTCCCCGGGCAGGGCCTATGGCTACACCTTC. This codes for CASSPGRAYGYTF.